This T cell receptor beta chain was observed in a study of blood T cells in healthy people across ages. Findings of the study overall: More naive CD4+ cells and higher diversity marked long-lived donors relative to aged donors. There was a strong correlation between TCR beta diversity and naive T cell percentage.

This CDR3 spans 15 amino acids. In germline, CDR1 is DFQATT, CDR2 SNEGSKA (reference sequence). V shed 4 bases and J 7 bases; nucleotides not matched to a gene: 7. Per individual sample, total RNA of at least 5.5 micrograms was extracted. Primers used in a second PCR of roughly 6 to 11 cycles were a sample-barcoded 5' primer and a J-beta primer mix. All samples gave at least 2.5 million CDR3-containing paired-end reads. TCRdb used MiXCR to reprocess the 5' RACE reads, holding one entry per CDR3 protein. The table shows roughly 800,000 distinct CDR3 sequences, with around half occurring only once. Remarks on this clonotype: What it binds is not known.

The origin of this receptor is an elderly man in good health. V is TRBV20-1 and J is TRBJ2-1; the match to TRBD2 covers 13 bases. Specimen: blood. CDR3 protein: CSATGLAGVVNEQFF. In DNA form, the CDR3 reads TGCAGTGCTACCGGACTAGCGGGAGTGGTAAATGAGCAGTTCTTC.